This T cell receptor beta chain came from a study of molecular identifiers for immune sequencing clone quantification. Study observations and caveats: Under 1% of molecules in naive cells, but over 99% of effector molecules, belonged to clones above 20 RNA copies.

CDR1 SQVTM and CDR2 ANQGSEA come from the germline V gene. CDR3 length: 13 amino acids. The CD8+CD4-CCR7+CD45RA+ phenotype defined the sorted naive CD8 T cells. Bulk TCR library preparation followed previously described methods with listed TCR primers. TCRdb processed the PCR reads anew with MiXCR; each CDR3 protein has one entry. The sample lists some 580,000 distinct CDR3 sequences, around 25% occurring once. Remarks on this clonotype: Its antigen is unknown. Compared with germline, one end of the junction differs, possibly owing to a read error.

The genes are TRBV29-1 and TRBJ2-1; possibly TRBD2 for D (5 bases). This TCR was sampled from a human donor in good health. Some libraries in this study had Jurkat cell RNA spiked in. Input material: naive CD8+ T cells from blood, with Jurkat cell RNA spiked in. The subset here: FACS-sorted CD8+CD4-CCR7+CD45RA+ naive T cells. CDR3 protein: CSGIGGLRNVQFF. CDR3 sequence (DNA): TGCAGCGGGATCGGCGGGCTGCGCAATGTGCAGTTCTTC.